This TCR beta chain appears in the sequencing data of a study of T cell responses to AZD1222 COVID-19 vaccine. Whole-study context: Second doses that came at about 4 or about 12 weeks were put together. Study observations and caveats: Following two doses of AZD1222, Spike-specific TCR breadth and depth rose. Vaccine-associated CD4 TCRs spanned spike, dominant at 160-218 and 743-854. White British ancestry dominated among donors, who included more females, and clonal diversity was possibly underestimated.

Germline assignment: CDR1 SGHDT and CDR2 YYEEEE. CDR3 length: 15 residues. V lost 4 bases and J 3 bases, leaving 16 bases between the germline ends. Turning to this clone: Its target is not known.

Clones were sequenced by immunoSEQ multiplex PCR, and TCRdb holds only the in-frame ones, with some missing. The sample records some 150,000 clones, 70% to 90% being singletons. The V call is TRBV5-6, the J call TRBJ1-2, with unresolved D. The sequence was collected from an adult in good health. Source: peripheral blood, taken on day 0 of AZD1222 vaccination. CDR3 bases: TGTGCCAGCAGCCCTCTGGAGCCCGCGTACTATGGCTACACCTTC. Protein: CASSPLEPAYYGYTF.